One sample yielded the 3 T cell receptor beta chains listed below, sequenced in a study of tumor-infiltrating lymphocytes in primary liver carcinoma. The researchers obtained blood RNA from unsorted whole blood and also extracted germline DNA. Making TCR beta cDNA involved approximately 480 ng total RNA and a constant-region primer. Sequencing libraries for TCR beta derived from three nested multiplex PCR rounds that used slightly modified ARM-PCR. It was with TRBV1-TRBV30 forward primers and a C-beta reverse primer that the first two PCR rounds were run, at approximately 10 cycles each. TCRdb redid the calling of the multiplex PCR reads with MiXCR, one entry per CDR3 protein. Found here are around 330,000 distinct CDR3 sequences, 60% to 80% of them singletons; the top ten hold about 8.4%. The sequenced sample was peripheral blood. These TCRs come from a man in his forties with primary liver carcinoma and hepatitis B virus infection.

A few counts support this clonotype. This chain connects TRBV5-6 to TRBJ2-1; 7 bases map to TRBD2. Losses at the gene ends were 4 bases for V and 2 bases for J; bases not matched to a gene: 6. The CDR3 length is 15 residues. Germline V gives CDR1 SGHDT, CDR2 YYEEEE. CDR3 loop: CASSQRGGAYNEQFF. As DNA, the CDR3 is TGTGCCAGCAGCCAGAGGGGAGGGGCCTACAATGAGCAGTTCTTC.

To note about this clonotype: A much larger clone differs from this one at a single base, so this may be a read error. The rearrangement joins TRBV6-1 to TRBJ2-3; D ambiguous. This CDR3 has 11 amino acids. Trimming cost V 3 bases and J 8 bases, with 6 bases left between them. From germline, CDR1 is MNHNS and CDR2 SASEGT. The CDR3 coding sequence is TGTGCCAGCAGTGACCCAGGTACGCAGTATTTT. Its protein product is CASSDPGTQYF.

V usage is TRBV6-1 and J usage is TRBJ2-5; no clear D gene. Between the trimmed V and J ends, which lost 3 bases and 3 bases, there was a span of 11 bases. Germline V gives CDR1 MNHNS, CDR2 SASEGT. The CDR3 covers 14 residues. In nucleotides, the CDR3 is TGTGCCAGCAGTGAGGATCACATTAAAGAGACCCAGTACTTC. Its translation: CASSEDHIKETQYF.